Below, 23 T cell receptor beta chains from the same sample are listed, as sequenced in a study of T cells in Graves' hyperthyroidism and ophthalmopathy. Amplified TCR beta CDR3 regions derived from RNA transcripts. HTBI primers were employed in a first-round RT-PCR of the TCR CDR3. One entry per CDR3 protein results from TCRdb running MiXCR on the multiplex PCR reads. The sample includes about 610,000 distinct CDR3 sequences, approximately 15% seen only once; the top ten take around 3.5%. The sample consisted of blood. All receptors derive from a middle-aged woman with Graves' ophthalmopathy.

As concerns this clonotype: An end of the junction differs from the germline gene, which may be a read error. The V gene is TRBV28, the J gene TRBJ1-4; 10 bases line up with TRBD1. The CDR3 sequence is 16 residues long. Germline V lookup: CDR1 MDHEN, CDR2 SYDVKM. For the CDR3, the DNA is TGTGTCAGCAGTTCGGGAGGGACAGGGGTTAATGAAAAACTGTTTTTT. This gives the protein CVSSSGGTGVNEKLFF. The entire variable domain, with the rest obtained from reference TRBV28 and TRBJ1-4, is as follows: DVKVTQSSRYLVKRTGEKVFLECVQDMDHENMFWYRQDPGLGLRLIYFSYDVKMKEKGDIPEGYSVSREKKERFSLILESASTNQTSMYLCVSSSGGTGVNEKLFFGSGTQLSVL.

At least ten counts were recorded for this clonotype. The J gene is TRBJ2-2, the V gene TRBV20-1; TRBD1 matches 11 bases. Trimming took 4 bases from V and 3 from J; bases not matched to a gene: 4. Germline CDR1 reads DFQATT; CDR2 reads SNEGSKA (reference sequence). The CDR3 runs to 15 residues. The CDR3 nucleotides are TGCAGTGCTACGGGGACAGGGGGTTACACCGGGGAGCTGTTTTTT. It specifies CSATGTGGYTGELFF.

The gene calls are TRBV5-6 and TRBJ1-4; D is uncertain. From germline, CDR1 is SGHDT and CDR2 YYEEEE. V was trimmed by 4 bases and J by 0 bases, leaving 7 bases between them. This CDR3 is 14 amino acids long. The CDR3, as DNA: TGTGCCAGCAGCATCAGCGCAACTAATGAAAAACTGTTTTTT. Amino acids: CASSISATNEKLFF.

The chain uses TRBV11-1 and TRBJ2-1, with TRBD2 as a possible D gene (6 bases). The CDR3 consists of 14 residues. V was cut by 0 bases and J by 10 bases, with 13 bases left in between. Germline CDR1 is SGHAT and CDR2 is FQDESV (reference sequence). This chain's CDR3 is CASSLATSLQEQFF. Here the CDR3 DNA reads TGTGCCAGCAGCTTAGCGACTAGTTTGCAGGAGCAGTTCTTC.

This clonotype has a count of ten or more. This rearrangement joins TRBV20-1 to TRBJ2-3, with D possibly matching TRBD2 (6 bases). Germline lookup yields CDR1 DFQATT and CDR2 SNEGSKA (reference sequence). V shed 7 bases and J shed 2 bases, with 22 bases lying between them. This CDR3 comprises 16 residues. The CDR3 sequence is CSVNRGLAGFTDTQYF. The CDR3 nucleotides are TGCAGTGTTAATAGAGGGTTGGCGGGGTTCACAGATACGCAGTATTTT.

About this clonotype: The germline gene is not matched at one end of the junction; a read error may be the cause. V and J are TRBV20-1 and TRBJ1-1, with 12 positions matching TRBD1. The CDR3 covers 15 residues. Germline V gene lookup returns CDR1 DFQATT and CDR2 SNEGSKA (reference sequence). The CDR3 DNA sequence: TGCAGTGCTAGAATAGCCGGGACAGGGGGCACTGAAGCTCTCTTT. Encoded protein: CSARIAGTGGTEALF.

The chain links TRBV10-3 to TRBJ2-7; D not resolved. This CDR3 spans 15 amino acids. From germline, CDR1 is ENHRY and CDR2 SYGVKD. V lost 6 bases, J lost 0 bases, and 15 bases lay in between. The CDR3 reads CAIRNPPGYSYEQYF. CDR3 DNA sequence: TGTGCCATCAGGAACCCCCCAGGTTACTCCTACGAGCAGTACTTC.

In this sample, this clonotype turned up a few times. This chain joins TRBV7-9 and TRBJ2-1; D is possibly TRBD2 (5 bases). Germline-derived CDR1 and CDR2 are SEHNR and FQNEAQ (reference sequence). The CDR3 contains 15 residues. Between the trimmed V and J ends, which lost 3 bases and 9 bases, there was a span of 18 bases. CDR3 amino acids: CASSFPSSLALEQFF. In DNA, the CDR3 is TGTGCCAGCAGCTTTCCTAGTTCGCTAGCCCTTGAGCAGTTCTTC.

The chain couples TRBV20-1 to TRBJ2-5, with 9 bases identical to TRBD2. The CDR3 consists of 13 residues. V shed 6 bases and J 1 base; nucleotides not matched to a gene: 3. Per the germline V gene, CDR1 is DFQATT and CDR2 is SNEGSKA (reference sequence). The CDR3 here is CSARLAVQETQYF. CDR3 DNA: TGCAGTGCAAGACTAGCGGTCCAAGAGACCCAGTACTTC.

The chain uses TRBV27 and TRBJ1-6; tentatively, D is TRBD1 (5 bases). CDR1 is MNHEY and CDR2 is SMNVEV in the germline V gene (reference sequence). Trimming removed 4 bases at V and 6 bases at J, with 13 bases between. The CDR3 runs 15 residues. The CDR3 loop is CASSWGVRSNSPLHF. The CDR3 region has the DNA TGTGCCAGCAGTTGGGGGGTAAGGAGTAATTCACCCCTCCACTTT.

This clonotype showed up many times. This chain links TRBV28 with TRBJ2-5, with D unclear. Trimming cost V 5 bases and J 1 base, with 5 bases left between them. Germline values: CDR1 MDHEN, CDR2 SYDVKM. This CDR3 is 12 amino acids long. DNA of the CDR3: TGTGCCAGCAGTACGGCCCAAGAGACCCAGTACTTC. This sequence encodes CASSTAQETQYF.

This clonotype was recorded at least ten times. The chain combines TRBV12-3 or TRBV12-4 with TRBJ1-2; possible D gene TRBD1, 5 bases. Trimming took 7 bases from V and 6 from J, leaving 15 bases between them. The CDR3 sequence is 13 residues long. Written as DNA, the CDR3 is TGTGCCAGCACCGACCGGGACGGCCATGGCTACACCTTC. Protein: CASTDRDGHGYTF.

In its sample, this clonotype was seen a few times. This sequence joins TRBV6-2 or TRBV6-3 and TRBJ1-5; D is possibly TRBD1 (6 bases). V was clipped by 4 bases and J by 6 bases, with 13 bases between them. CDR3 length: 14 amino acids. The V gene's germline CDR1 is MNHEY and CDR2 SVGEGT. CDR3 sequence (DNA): TGTGCCAGCAGTTTCGCACAGGGTGGTCAGCCCCAGCATTTT. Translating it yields CASSFAQGGQPQHF.

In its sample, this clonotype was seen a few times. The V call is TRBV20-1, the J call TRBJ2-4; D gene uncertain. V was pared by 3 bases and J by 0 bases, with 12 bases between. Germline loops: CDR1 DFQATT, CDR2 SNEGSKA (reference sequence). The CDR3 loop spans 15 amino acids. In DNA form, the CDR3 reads TGCAGTGCTAGTCCCGGATACGGAGCCAAAAACATTCAGTACTTC. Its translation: CSASPGYGAKNIQYF.

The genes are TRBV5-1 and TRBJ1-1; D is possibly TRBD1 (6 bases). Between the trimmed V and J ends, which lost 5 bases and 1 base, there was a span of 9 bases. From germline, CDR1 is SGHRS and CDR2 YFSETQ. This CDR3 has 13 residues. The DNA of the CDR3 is TGCGCCAGCAGTTCAGGGGCGAACACTGAAGCTTTCTTT. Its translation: CASSSGANTEAFF.

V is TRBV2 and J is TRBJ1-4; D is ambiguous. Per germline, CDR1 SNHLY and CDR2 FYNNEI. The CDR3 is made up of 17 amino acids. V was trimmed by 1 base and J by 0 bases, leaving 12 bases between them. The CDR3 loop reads CASSEGGRRATNEKLFF. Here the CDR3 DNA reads TGTGCCAGCAGTGAAGGAGGTCGGCGGGCAACTAATGAAAAACTGTTTTTT.

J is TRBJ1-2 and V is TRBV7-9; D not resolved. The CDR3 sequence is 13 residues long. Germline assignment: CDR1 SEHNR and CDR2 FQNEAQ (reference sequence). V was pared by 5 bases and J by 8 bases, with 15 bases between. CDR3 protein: CASSPSEAIGYTF. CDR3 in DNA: TGTGCCAGCAGCCCTAGTGAGGCGATCGGCTACACCTTC.

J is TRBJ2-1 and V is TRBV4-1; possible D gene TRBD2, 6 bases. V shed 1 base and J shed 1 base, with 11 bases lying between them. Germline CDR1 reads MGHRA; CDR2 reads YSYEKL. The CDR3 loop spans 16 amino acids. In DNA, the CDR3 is TGCGCCAGCAGCCAAGGGGACGGGAGATCCTACAATGAGCAGTTCTTC. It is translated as CASSQGDGRSYNEQFF.

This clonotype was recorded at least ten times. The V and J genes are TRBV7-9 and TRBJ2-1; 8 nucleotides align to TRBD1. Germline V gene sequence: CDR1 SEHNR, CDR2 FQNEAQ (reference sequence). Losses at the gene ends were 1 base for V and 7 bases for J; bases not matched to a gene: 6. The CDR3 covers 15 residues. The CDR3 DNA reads TGTGCCAGCAGCTTAGTAACACAGGGGGAGAATGAGCAGTTCTTC. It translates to CASSLVTQGENEQFF.

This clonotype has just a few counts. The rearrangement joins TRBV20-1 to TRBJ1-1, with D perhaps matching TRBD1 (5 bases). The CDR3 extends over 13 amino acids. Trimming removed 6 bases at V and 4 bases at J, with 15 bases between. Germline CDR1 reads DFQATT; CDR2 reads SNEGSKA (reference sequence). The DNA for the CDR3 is TGCAGTGCGCACAGGAACCTGGGCACTGAAGCTTTCTTT. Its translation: CSAHRNLGTEAFF.

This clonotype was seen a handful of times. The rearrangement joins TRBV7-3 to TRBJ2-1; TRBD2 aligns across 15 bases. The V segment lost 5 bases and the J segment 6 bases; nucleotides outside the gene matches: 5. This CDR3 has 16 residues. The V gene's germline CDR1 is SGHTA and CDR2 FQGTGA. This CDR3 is CASSNGLAGGGNEQFF. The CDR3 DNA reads TGTGCCAGCAGCAACGGACTAGCGGGAGGGGGCAATGAGCAGTTCTTC.

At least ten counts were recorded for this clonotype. The CDR3 DNA sequence: TGTGCCAGCAGCTTGGGAATGTCGGCTGTTATGAACACTGAAGCTTTCTTT. Translating it yields CASSLGMSAVMNTEAFF. The chain links TRBV5-5 to TRBJ1-1; D unclear. Trimming removed 0 bases at V and 0 bases at J, with 15 bases between. Germline V CDR1 and CDR2: SGHKS, YYEKEE (reference sequence). The CDR3 is 17 residues long. Together with reference TRBV5-5 and TRBJ1-1, the CDR3 gives the full variable domain: DAGVTQSPTHLIKTRGQQVTLRCSPISGHKSVSWYQQVLGQGPQFIFQYYEKEERGRGNFPDRFSARQFPNYSSELNVNALLLGDSALYLCASSLGMSAVMNTEAFFGQGTRLTVV.

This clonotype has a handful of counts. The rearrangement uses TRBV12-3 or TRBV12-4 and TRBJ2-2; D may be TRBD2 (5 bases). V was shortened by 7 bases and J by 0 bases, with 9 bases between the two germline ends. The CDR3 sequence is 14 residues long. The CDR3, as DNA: TGTGCCAGCATCGGGGAATCGAACACCGGGGAGCTGTTTTTT. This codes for CASIGESNTGELFF.